This T cell receptor beta chain was identified in a study of blood T cell repertoires in COVID-19. Overall study context: Spain, Italy and the United States supplied samples that represented acute and convalescent COVID-19. From T cells, B-cell-depleted T cells, or PBMCs came the material, which was cDNA or gDNA.

The table came from immunoSEQ multiplex PCR; TCRdb's copy has only in-frame clones and leaves some out. The sample contains tens of thousands of clones, approximately 78% of which appear only once. All enrollees were about 18 to 90 years old and from 25 or so US areas. Participants' own reports of clinical history determined their cohort assignment. Trimming cost V 7 bases and J 9 bases, with 16 bases left between them. Germline-derived CDR1 and CDR2 are LNHDA and SQIVND (reference sequence). The CDR3 spans 13 residues. Sequencing was done on a sample of PBMCs or T cells enriched from blood (not recorded which). The chain carries TRBV19 and TRBJ1-5; possibly TRBD1 for D (5 bases). This clonotype was sampled from a woman in her thirties or forties with acute COVID-19. CDR3 DNA sequence: TGTGCCAGTATGGGCCAGGGCTGGCCGCCCCAGCATTTT. Its protein product is CASMGQGWPPQHF.